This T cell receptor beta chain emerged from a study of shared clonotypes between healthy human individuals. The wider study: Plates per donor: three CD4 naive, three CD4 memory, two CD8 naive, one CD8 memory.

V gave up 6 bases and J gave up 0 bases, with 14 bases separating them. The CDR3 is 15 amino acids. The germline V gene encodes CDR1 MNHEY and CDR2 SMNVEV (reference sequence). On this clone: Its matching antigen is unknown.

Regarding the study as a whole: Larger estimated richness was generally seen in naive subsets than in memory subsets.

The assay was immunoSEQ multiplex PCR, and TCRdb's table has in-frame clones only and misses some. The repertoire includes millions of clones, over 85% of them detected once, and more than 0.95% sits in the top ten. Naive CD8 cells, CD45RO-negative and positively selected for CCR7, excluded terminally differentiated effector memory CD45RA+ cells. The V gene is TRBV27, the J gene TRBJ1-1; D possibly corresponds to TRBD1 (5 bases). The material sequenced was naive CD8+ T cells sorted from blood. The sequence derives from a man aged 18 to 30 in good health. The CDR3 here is CASSQYQGLNTEAFF. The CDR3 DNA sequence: TGTGCCAGCAGCCAGTACCAGGGATTGAACACTGAAGCTTTCTTT.